The text below deals with one T cell receptor beta chain. This clone was seen a single time. Its target antigen remains unknown. No much larger clonotype is one base removed from it; base qualities were not supplied. CDR1 and CDR2 are read off the germline V gene as SGHDT and YYEEEE. Inclusive of the bounding cysteine and phenylalanine, the CDR3 is 16 residues long. This entry keeps only the CDR3 DNA: 48 bases, framed from base 1. Between the V and J ends, shortened by 0 bases and 2 bases respectively, the junction contains 11 bases. This entry comes from a study of T cell changes during pregnancy in multiple sclerosis (dated by TCRdb to about 2019). Turning to the overall study: The study examined how the T cell repertoire changed over the course of pregnancy in women with multiple sclerosis.

The library was built by means of the immunoSEQ multiplex PCR assay. TCRdb re-hosts the immuneACCESS table, in-frame sequences only. Its copies lack some clones; in the studies checked, an unresolved V gene accounts for under half of them, and the cause for the rest is not known. This sample gives roughly 30,000 clones in total; 89% of them show up just once. The ten most abundant clones make up over 5.5% of the sample. The V gene is TRBV5-6 and the J gene is TRBJ2-2; the D gene cannot be named for sure. The receptor was derived from a female donor with multiple sclerosis, enrolled in a pregnancy study. This material consisted of CD8+ T cells from peripheral blood mononuclear cells, taken after pregnancy. The CDR3 amino acid sequence is: CASSLVILANTGELFF. DNA sequence: TGTGCCAGCAGCTTGGTAATACTTGCCAACACCGGGGAGCTGTTTTTT.